The 24 T cell receptor beta chains reported below all come from one sample, sequenced in a study of T cells in Graves' hyperthyroidism and ophthalmopathy. RNA transcripts served as the template for amplifying TCR beta CDR3 regions. HTBI primers drove first-round RT-PCR of the TCR CDR3. MiXCR, run by TCRdb on the multiplex PCR reads, gives a single entry per CDR3 protein. The repertoire consists of about 600,000 distinct CDR3 sequences, with around 16% occurring once and the leading ten covering 3% to 4%. The sample comprised blood. These receptors were obtained from a middle-aged woman with Graves' ophthalmopathy.

This clonotype was observed at least ten times. The chain combines TRBV28 with TRBJ2-7, with D perhaps matching TRBD1 or TRBD2 (7 bases each). The CDR3 contains 16 residues. V was trimmed by 7 bases and J by 4 bases, leaving 23 bases between them. Germline V gene sequence: CDR1 MDHEN, CDR2 SYDVKM. The CDR3 nucleotides are TGTGCCAGCACCTCGGGGGGCAGGGGGAGCGGTTACGAGCAGTACTTC. Amino acid sequence: CASTSGGRGSGYEQYF. Full variable domain (missing parts from reference TRBV28 and TRBJ2-7): DVKVTQSSRYLVKRTGEKVFLECVQDMDHENMFWYRQDPGLGLRLIYFSYDVKMKEKGDIPEGYSVSREKKERFSLILESASTNQTSMYLCASTSGGRGSGYEQYFGPGTRLTVT.

The chain links TRBV19 to TRBJ1-5; no clear D gene. The CDR3 contains 13 residues. Germline-derived CDR1 and CDR2 are LNHDA and SQIVND (reference sequence). Trimming cost V 0 bases and J 3 bases, with 3 bases left between them. This CDR3 reads CASSIDYNQPQHF. The CDR3 DNA sequence: TGTGCCAGTAGTATAGATTACAATCAGCCCCAGCATTTT.

In this sample, this clonotype turned up many times. This sequence joins TRBV28 and TRBJ1-6; 11 bases are a match to TRBD1. J gave up 9 bases and V 6 bases, and 4 bases lay outside the gene matches. Germline V lookup: CDR1 MDHEN, CDR2 SYDVKM. The CDR3 extends over 14 amino acids. The CDR3 DNA reads TGTGCCAGCAGGGACAGGGGGCACGGTTCACCCCTCCACTTT. This codes for CASRDRGHGSPLHF.

This clonotype was seen a handful of times. The conserved closing phenylalanine or tryptophan is absent in this CDR3, likely reflecting a read error. The chain links TRBV20-1 to TRBJ1-6, with TRBD1 identical over 9 bases. The CDR3 runs to 15 residues. Trimming took 5 bases from V and 3 from J; bases not matched to a gene: 5. Looked up from germline, CDR1 is DFQATT and CDR2 is SNEGSKA (reference sequence). CDR3 nucleotides: TGCAGTGCTGTACAGGGGGCATTCTATAATTCACCCCTCCACCTT. Translation gives CSAVQGAFYNSPLHL.

This clonotype appeared a few times. The chain carries TRBV19 and TRBJ1-4, with D maybe TRBD1 (6 bases). Germline V gives CDR1 LNHDA, CDR2 SQIVND (reference sequence). Trimming removed 4 bases from V and 2 bases from J, with 8 bases in between. This CDR3 spans 14 amino acids. CDR3 in DNA: TGTGCCAGTAGTACCGGACAGACTAATGAAAAACTGTTTTTT. Translation: CASSTGQTNEKLFF.

This clonotype has a handful of counts. V usage is TRBV19 and J usage is TRBJ1-1; D is uncertain. CDR1 and CDR2 (germline): LNHDA, SQIVND (reference sequence). The V end was cut by 3 bases, the J end by 1 base, with 12 bases between. The CDR3 extends over 15 amino acids. Here the CDR3 reads CASSIPTVGNTEAFF. The DNA of the CDR3 is TGTGCCAGTAGTATTCCAACGGTTGGGAACACTGAAGCTTTCTTT.

Points on this clonotype: Given a much more abundant clone one base away, this may be a read error. The J gene is TRBJ2-5, the V gene TRBV27; possibly TRBD1 or TRBD2 for D (6 bases each). The germline CDR1 and CDR2 sequences are MNHEY and SMNVEV (reference sequence). Trimming stripped 1 base from V and 9 bases from J, with 18 bases between. This CDR3 comprises 15 residues. The CDR3 sequence: CASSLLAGPGEAQYF. The CDR3 DNA follows: TGTGCCAGCAGTTTATTAGCAGGGCCAGGGGAGGCCCAGTACTTC.

This clonotype was seen repeatedly, ten times or more. The chain employs TRBV5-1 and TRBJ1-4; D is unresolved. This CDR3 comprises 16 residues. Trimming stripped 1 base from V and 8 bases from J, with 18 bases between. Germline CDR1 and CDR2: SGHRS and YFSETQ. The CDR3 DNA sequence: TGCGCCAGCAGCTTGATGGTCGCAGGACCCGGCGAAAAACTGTTTTTT. It is translated as CASSLMVAGPGEKLFF. The entire variable domain, with the rest obtained from reference TRBV5-1 and TRBJ1-4, is as follows: KAGVTQTPRYLIKTRGQQVTLSCSPISGHRSVSWYQQTPGQGLQFLFEYFSETQRNKGNFPGRFSGRQFSNSRSEMNVSTLELGDSALYLCASSLMVAGPGEKLFFGSGTQLSVL.

This clonotype was counted at least ten times. The J gene is TRBJ2-3, the V gene TRBV7-2; D possibly corresponds to TRBD2 (6 bases). The V end was cut by 2 bases, the J end by 3 bases, with 24 bases between. Germline assignment: CDR1 SGHTA and CDR2 FQGNSA. The CDR3 is 19 residues long. The CDR3 DNA reads TGTGCCAGCAGCTTACTCCTCCTCGGCCCTTCGGGGGAAACAGATACGCAGTATTTT. It is translated as CASSLLLLGPSGETDTQYF.

The chain uses TRBV29-1 and TRBJ1-2, with a weak D call TRBD1 (6 bases). Germline CDR1 is SQVTM and CDR2 is ANQGSEA. CDR3 length: 11 amino acids. Trimming removed 5 bases at V and 8 bases at J, with 12 bases between. Here the CDR3 reads CSVLDSWGYTF. The DNA for the CDR3 is TGCAGCGTTTTGGACAGTTGGGGCTACACCTTC.

The chain is built from TRBV5-8 and TRBJ2-3, with D possibly matching TRBD2 (6 bases). The CDR3 has 15 residues. CDR1 SGHTS and CDR2 YDEGEE come from the germline V gene. V was cut by 0 bases and J by 4 bases, with 12 bases left in between. The CDR3 nucleotides read TGTGCCAGCAGCTTGGGGCTAGCGAACGCAGATACGCAGTATTTT. It yields the protein CASSLGLANADTQYF.

This clonotype was seen ten or more times. The rearrangement joins TRBV28 to TRBJ2-7; maybe TRBD1 (6 bases). CDR1 and CDR2 from the germline V gene are MDHEN and SYDVKM. CDR3 length: 15 amino acids. Trimming shortened V by 7 bases and J by 6 bases, and 22 bases separated the two germline ends. The DNA of the CDR3 is TGTGCCAGCACCAAGGGACAACCTACGGTCCCCGAGCAGTACTTC. Encoded protein: CASTKGQPTVPEQYF.

This clonotype has ten or more counts. The genes are TRBV29-1 and TRBJ2-2; TRBD2 might be the D (6 bases). The V and J ends lost 0 bases and 3 bases respectively, with 11 bases between them. Germline values: CDR1 SQVTM, CDR2 ANQGSEA. This CDR3 is 15 amino acids long. CDR3 coding DNA: TGCAGCGTTGAAGATCCGCGGGGAGACACCGGGGAGCTGTTTTTT. Its protein product is CSVEDPRGDTGELFF.

Notes on this clonotype: This may be a read error: a much more frequent sequence differs by one nucleotide. The final CDR3 position lacks the conserved phenylalanine or tryptophan, pointing to a likely read error. J is TRBJ2-5 and V is TRBV9; D call uncertain. The CDR3 consists of 14 residues. V was cut by 0 bases and J by 2 bases, with 8 bases left in between. Per the germline V gene, CDR1 is SGDLS and CDR2 is YYNGEE. DNA for the CDR3: TGTGCCAGCAGCGTAGGGGGTCAGCAAGAGACCCAGTACTCC. Residues: CASSVGGQQETQYS.

This clonotype was counted between two and nine times. This sequence joins TRBV28 and TRBJ2-3, with TRBD2 matching over 8 bases. Germline V CDR1 and CDR2: MDHEN, SYDVKM. After removal of 7 bases from V and 0 bases from J, the junction contained 6 bases not matched to a gene. This CDR3 has 15 residues. CDR3 loop: CASKRAGASTDTQYF. For the CDR3, the DNA is TGTGCCAGCAAAAGAGCGGGAGCTAGCACAGATACGCAGTATTTT.

This clonotype was picked up many times. This rearrangement joins TRBV7-9 to TRBJ2-7; 10 bases match TRBD1. The CDR3 runs 15 residues. The junction had 7 bases not matched to a gene; V was cut back by 6 bases and J by 2 bases. Germline V lookup: CDR1 SEHNR, CDR2 FQNEAQ (reference sequence). The CDR3 protein is CASSSGQGGTYEQYF. CDR3 DNA sequence: TGTGCCAGCAGTTCAGGACAGGGGGGGACCTACGAGCAGTACTTC.

This clonotype was recorded at least ten times. The chain is built from TRBV5-1 and TRBJ1-1; no reliable D call. This CDR3 is built from 14 residues. CDR1 is SGHRS and CDR2 is YFSETQ in the germline V gene. The V end was cut by 1 base, the J end by 6 bases, with 13 bases between. The CDR3 region has the DNA TGCGCCAGCAGCTTGTGGACCACGGACGCTGAAGCTTTCTTT. It is translated as CASSLWTTDAEAFF.

This clonotype showed up many times. The rearrangement joins TRBV28 to TRBJ1-1; 8 nucleotides line up with TRBD1. CDR1 and CDR2 (germline): MDHEN, SYDVKM. This CDR3 is 15 amino acids long. The V segment lost 6 bases and the J segment 1 base; nucleotides outside the gene matches: 7. Here the CDR3 reads CASSSEGQENTEAFF. The CDR3 DNA sequence: TGTGCCAGCAGCTCCGAGGGACAGGAGAACACTGAAGCTTTCTTT.

This clonotype showed up many times. The chain uses TRBV2 and TRBJ1-4, with 9 bases lining up with TRBD1. CDR1 is SNHLY, CDR2 FYNNEI, per germline. The CDR3 has 13 amino acids. Losses at the gene ends were 8 bases for V and 6 bases for J; bases not matched to a gene: 4. CDR3 bases: TGTGCCAGCCGAAGACAGGGGGATGAAAAACTGTTTTTT. Encoded protein: CASRRQGDEKLFF. Full variable domain (remainder filled in from reference TRBV2 and TRBJ1-4): EPEVTQTPSHQVTQMGQEVILRCVPISNHLYFYWYRQILGQKVEFLVSFYNNEISEKSEIFDDQFSVERPDGSNFTLKIRSTKLEDSAMYFCASRRQGDEKLFFGSGTQLSVL.

V and J are TRBV27 and TRBJ2-7; D tentatively fits TRBD1 or TRBD2 (6 bases each). Germline loops: CDR1 MNHEY, CDR2 SMNVEV (reference sequence). CDR3 length equals 11 residues. V was pared by 5 bases and J by 6 bases, with 8 bases between. CDR3: CASSKGGEQYF. The CDR3 DNA follows: TGTGCCAGCAGTAAGGGGGGCGAGCAGTACTTC.

This clonotype came up a few times. The chain employs TRBV20-1 and TRBJ2-5; D assignment may be TRBD1 or TRBD2 (7 bases each). The CDR3 runs 16 residues. Deletions cut 4 bases from V and 5 bases from J, with 23 bases between. Per the germline V gene, CDR1 is DFQATT and CDR2 is SNEGSKA (reference sequence). This chain's CDR3 is CSAKKPGSQGGETQYF. The CDR3 nucleotides read TGCAGTGCTAAAAAACCCGGGTCGCAGGGGGGGGAGACCCAGTACTTC.

This clonotype has only a few counts. The genes are TRBV5-1 and TRBJ2-3, with D possibly matching TRBD1 (6 bases). Germline loops: CDR1 SGHRS, CDR2 YFSETQ. V was clipped by 2 bases and J by 4 bases, with 23 bases between them. The length of the CDR3 is 18 residues. DNA of the CDR3: TGCGCCAGCAGCTTCAGGGGCAGTCGAGGGTCTTTTTCAGATACGCAGTATTTT. Translation gives CASSFRGSRGSFSDTQYF. Filled out from reference TRBV5-1 and TRBJ2-3, the complete variable domain reads KAGVTQTPRYLIKTRGQQVTLSCSPISGHRSVSWYQQTPGQGLQFLFEYFSETQRNKGNFPGRFSGRQFSNSRSEMNVSTLELGDSALYLCASSFRGSRGSFSDTQYFGPGTRLTVL.

The table lists this clonotype with many counts. This chain links TRBV28 with TRBJ2-5; TRBD1 aligns across 11 bases. The germline V gene has CDR1 MDHEN and CDR2 SYDVKM. The CDR3 runs 17 residues. After removal of 5 bases from V and 5 bases from J, the junction contained 13 bases not matched to a gene. In nucleotides, the CDR3 is TGTGCCAGCAGTCCAACCCCGGGACAGGGGGGTGATGAGACCCAGTACTTC. This codes for CASSPTPGQGGDETQYF.

This chain joins TRBV18 and TRBJ2-1; TRBD1 agrees at 11 bases. Germline assignment: CDR1 KGHSH and CDR2 LQKENI. CDR3 length: 16 residues. V shed 5 bases, J shed 10 bases, and the junction held 13 bases outside the gene matches. The CDR3, as DNA: TGTGCCAGCTCAGATGGACAGGGGGCCCTCCTGAGCGAGCAGTTCTTC. This codes for CASSDGQGALLSEQFF.